This TCR beta chain came from a study of T cells in Graves' hyperthyroidism and ophthalmopathy. Patients with ophthalmopathy all had a Clinical Activity Score of at least 3, a NOSPECS grade of at least 4 and duration under 3 months. Exclusions: uncontrolled infection, other autoimmune disease, pregnancy, lactation. Thyroid ultrasound and orbital computed tomography, with clinical symptoms and serum thyroxine and TRAb, informed diagnoses. This clonotype was picked up many times. The CDR3 sequence is 12 residues long. From germline, CDR1 is SGHRS and CDR2 YFSETQ. The ends were cut back, 3 bases at V and 3 bases at J, with 6 bases in the middle. Amplification of TCR beta CDR3 regions was performed using RNA transcripts as template. In the first-round RT-PCR of the TCR CDR3, the HTBI primer set was used. TCRdb redid the calling of the multiplex PCR reads with MiXCR, one entry per CDR3 protein. The sample includes about 250,000 distinct CDR3 sequences, approximately 23% of them seen just once.

This TCR derives from a woman aged 40 to 50 with Graves' ophthalmopathy. The V gene is TRBV5-1, the J gene TRBJ1-2, with D unresolved. Sequenced sample: blood. This CDR3 is CASSSDDYGYTF. In nucleotides, the CDR3 is TGCGCCAGCAGCTCGGATGACTATGGCTACACCTTC.